This T cell receptor beta chain was documented in a study of cytomegalovirus exposure and HLA in healthy donors. Study context: Some 85 million unique TCRs, all from HLA-typed donors, were included in an early release of the data.

Study-wide results and caveats: Among TCR sequences, most were rare, though some public TCRs appeared in many donors. The study flagged around 150 TCR beta chains as cytomegalovirus-associated.

The CDR3 covers 14 residues. The germline gives CDR1 SGHAT, CDR2 FQDESV (reference sequence). Trimming took 6 bases from V and 4 from J; bases not matched to a gene: 5. Unrecorded immune exposures were likely, despite nominal health at sampling. PCR used 60 Vbeta primers and 13 Jbeta primers. Repertoires were generated with immunoSEQ multiplex PCR, while TCRdb's copy carries only in-frame clones and drops some. Of roughly 150,000 clones in the sample, over 80% were seen once. This clone appeared once. The antigen remains unidentified. Source material: PBMCs. J is TRBJ1-4 and V is TRBV11-1; TRBD1 agrees at 7 bases. This TCR derives from a woman aged 18-29 years in good health and CMV-seronegative. The DNA for the CDR3 is TGTGCCAGCAGACAGGGGATTATTAATGAAAAACTGTTTTTT. Translation: CASRQGIINEKLFF. Filled out from reference TRBV11-1 and TRBJ1-4, the complete variable domain reads EAEVAQSPRYKITEKSQAVAFWCDPISGHATLYWYRQILGQGPELLVQFQDESVVDDSQLPKDRFSAERLKGVDSTLKIQPAELGDSAMYLCASRQGIINEKLFFGSGTQLSVL.